This TCR beta chain came from a study of control samples from healthy donors and cancer patients (dated by TCRdb to about 2020). A word on this clone: Its target antigen remains unknown. Base-call qualities are not available, and no considerably larger clone is one nucleotide away.

The library was produced with the immunoSEQ multiplex PCR assay. TCRdb took this table from immuneACCESS and kept in-frame rearrangements with V and J called. Such tables lack part of the clones; where checked against another copy, unresolved V genes explain under half of the gap, and the rest is unexplained. The sample contains under 75,000 clones, over 75% of them found a single time. In total, the top ten clones hold 4.5% to 6.5% of the sample. Its CDR3 holds 12 amino acids, cysteine through phenylalanine. Only the CDR3 DNA is retained, 36 bases long and in frame from the first base. V lost 2 bases and J lost 4 bases; the stretch between them is 5 bases long.

This sequence uses TRBV12-3 or TRBV12-4 and TRBJ1-1; the D gene is not confidently resolved. The specimen was blood. The sequence was obtained from a man aged 40-49 years in good health. The CDR3 protein is CASSLSSTEAFF. The base sequence is TGTGCCAGCAGTTTATCGAGCACTGAAGCTTTCTTT.